This T cell receptor beta chain came from a study of blood T cell repertoires in COVID-19. Study information: Whether acute or convalescent, the COVID-19 samples came from the United States, Italy and Spain. From T cells, B-cell-depleted T cells, or PBMCs came the material, which was cDNA or gDNA.

The ends were cut back, 3 bases at V and 7 bases at J, with 15 bases in the middle. This CDR3 has 14 amino acids. CDR1 and CDR2 from the germline V gene are ENHRY and SYGVKD. Seattle participants joined during active infection and were tracked over time. Methods used by the authors: By means of reference gene primer amplification, nucleated cell counts were estimated. TCRdb keeps only in-frame clones here, not all; method: immunoSEQ multiplex PCR. That table gives V, J and clone size, and the DNA gave D and trimming. This sample has approximately 70,000 clones, with approximately 91% found just once. The origin of this receptor is a man in his forties or fifties with COVID-19, enrolled during active disease. The chain links TRBV10-3 to TRBJ1-2; D may be TRBD1 (5 bases). Sequencing used peripheral blood. The DNA of the CDR3 is TGTGCCATCAGTGAATCGGGGGACTTCGGTGGCTACACCTTC. This sequence encodes CAISESGDFGGYTF.